The 2 T cell receptor beta chains below come from one sample, sequenced in a study of T-cell reconstitution after alpha-beta-depleted transplantation in children. Unique molecular identifiers were built into the TCRbeta library. From the PCR reads, TCRdb called clonotypes with MiXCR, one entry per CDR3 protein. The table records 200,000 to 250,000 distinct CDR3 sequences, 8% to 10% of them present only once. The sequencing used PBMCs from the stem cell graft donor, collected from the stem cell graft. The receptors were gathered from a human donor who donated a stem cell graft to a child with acute lymphoblastic leukemia.

This clonotype has a handful of counts. This chain joins TRBV25-1 and TRBJ1-1; no definite D call. Germline CDR1 MGHDK, CDR2 SYGVNS. The CDR3 is 15 residues long. With 0 bases removed from V and 3 bases from J, the gap between germline ends came to 11 bases. The CDR3 DNA reads as TGTGCCAGCAGTGAATATGGTGTTGGGTACACTGAAGCTTTCTTT. Encoded protein: CASSEYGVGYTEAFF.

The rearrangement uses TRBV7-2 and TRBJ2-3, with D perhaps TRBD2 (5 bases). The length of the CDR3 is 15 residues. Germline V lookup: CDR1 SGHTA, CDR2 FQGNSA. V lost 4 bases and J 0 bases, leaving 11 bases between the germline ends. The CDR3 is CASSYARTSTDTQYF. In nucleotides, the CDR3 is TGTGCCAGCAGCTACGCGCGGACTAGCACAGATACGCAGTATTTT.